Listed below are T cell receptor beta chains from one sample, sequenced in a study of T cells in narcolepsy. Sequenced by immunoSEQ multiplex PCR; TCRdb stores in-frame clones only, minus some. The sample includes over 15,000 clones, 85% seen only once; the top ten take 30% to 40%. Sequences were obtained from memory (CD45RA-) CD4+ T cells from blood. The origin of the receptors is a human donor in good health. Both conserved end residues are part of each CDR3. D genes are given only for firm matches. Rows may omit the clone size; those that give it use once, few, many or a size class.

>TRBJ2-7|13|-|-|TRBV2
CASSFRHSYEQYF
TGTGCCAGCAGTTTCCGCCACTCCTACGAGCAGTACTTC
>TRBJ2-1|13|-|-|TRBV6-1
CASREGQRNEQFF
TGTGCCAGCAGGGAGGGCCAAAGGAATGAGCAGTTCTTC
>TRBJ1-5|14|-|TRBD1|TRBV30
CAWSRDSRNQPQHF
TGTGCCTGGAGTCGGGACAGCCGCAATCAGCCCCAGCATTTT
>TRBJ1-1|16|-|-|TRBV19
CASSPGQLGLNTEAFF
TGTGCCAGTAGCCCGGGACAACTAGGGTTGAACACTGAAGCTTTCTTT
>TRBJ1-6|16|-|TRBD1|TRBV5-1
CASSSATGGDNSPLHF
TGCGCCAGCAGCTCCGCTACAGGGGGCGATAATTCACCCCTCCACTTT
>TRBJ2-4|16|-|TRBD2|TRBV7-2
CASSLAAGGPQNIQYF
TGTGCCAGCAGCTTAGCGGCGGGAGGGCCACAAAACATTCAGTACTTC
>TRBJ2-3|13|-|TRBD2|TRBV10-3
CAIRGRATDTQYF
TGTGCCATCAGGGGGAGGGCCACAGATACGCAGTATTTT
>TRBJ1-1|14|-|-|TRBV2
CASSGGLFSMEAFF
TGTGCCAGCAGTGGAGGACTCTTTTCCATGGAAGCTTTCTTT
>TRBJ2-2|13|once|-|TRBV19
CASSTRNTGELFF
TGTGCCAGTAGTACTCGGAACACCGGGGAGCTGTTTTTT
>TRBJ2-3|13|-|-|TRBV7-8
CASSLALRDTQYF
TGTGCCAGCAGCTTAGCGCTGAGAGATACGCAGTATTTT
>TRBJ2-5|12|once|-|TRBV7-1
CASSLMAETQYF
TGTGCCAGCAGCTTAATGGCAGAGACCCAGTACTTC
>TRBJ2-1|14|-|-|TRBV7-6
CASAVGGGYGEQFF
TGTGCCAGCGCCGTTGGAGGGGGCTACGGTGAGCAGTTCTTC
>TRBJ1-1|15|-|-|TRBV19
CASSNPQSLNTEAFF
TGTGCCAGTAGTAACCCACAGAGTTTGAACACTGAAGCTTTCTTT
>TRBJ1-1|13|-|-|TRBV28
CASTTGIQLRAFF
TGTGCCAGCACCACCGGGATCCAGTTGAGGGCTTTCTTT
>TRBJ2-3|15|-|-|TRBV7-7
CASSLVGTAADTQYF
TGTGCCAGCAGCTTAGTGGGGACGGCAGCAGATACGCAGTATTTT
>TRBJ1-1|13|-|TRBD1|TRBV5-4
CASSIDRVYVVFF
TGTGCCAGCAGCATTGACAGGGTTTACGTCGTTTTCTTT
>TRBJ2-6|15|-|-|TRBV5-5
CASSLVGAGANVLTF
TGTGCCAGCAGCTTGGTGGGGGCTGGGGCCAACGTCCTGACTTTC
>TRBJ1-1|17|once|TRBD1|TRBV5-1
CASSPGTGKVLSTEAFF
TGCGCCAGCAGCCCCGGGACAGGGAAGGTTTTGAGCACTGAAGCTTTCTTT
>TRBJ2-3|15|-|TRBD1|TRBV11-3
CASSPGTGVTDTQYF
TGTGCCAGCAGCCCCGGGACAGGGGTGACAGATACGCAGTATTTT
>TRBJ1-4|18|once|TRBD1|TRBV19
CASTARDRGFQTNEKLFF
TGTGCCAGTACCGCCCGGGACAGGGGGTTTCAAACTAATGAAAAACTGTTTTTT
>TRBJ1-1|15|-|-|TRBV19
CASSIRPGGNTEAFF
TGTGCCAGTAGTATAAGGCCAGGAGGGAACACTGAAGCTTTCTTT
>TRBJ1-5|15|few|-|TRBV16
CASSQGRVGNQPQHF
TGTGCCAGCAGCCAAGGGAGGGTCGGGAATCAGCCCCAGCATTTT
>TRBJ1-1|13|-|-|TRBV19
CASSQGLGTEAFF
TGTGCCAGTAGTCAGGGTTTGGGCACTGAAGCTTTCTTT